This TCR beta chain appears in the sequencing data of a study of Graves' ophthalmopathy and Graves' hyperthyroidism. Overall study context: Hyperthyroidism is called stable when no ophthalmopathy develops within 18 months of follow-up. Study-wide points: Among thyroid clonotypes expanded above 0.001 frequency, most also appeared in blood.

This clonotype was counted at least ten times. No antigen is known for it. CDR3 regions of TCR beta were amplified from RNA transcripts. Second-round multiplex PCR came after first-round RT-PCR with HTBI primers. MiXCR, run by TCRdb on the multiplex PCR reads, gives a single entry per CDR3 protein. The table includes 500,000 to 700,000 distinct CDR3 sequences, under 45% detected once. CDR1 and CDR2 from the germline V gene are LNHDA and SQIVND (reference sequence). Trimming took off 7 bases at V and 3 bases at J, with 10 bases between the two ends. The CDR3 contains 12 residues. Sequencing was done on a sample of peripheral blood or thyroid tissue (not recorded which). The source is an adult man with Graves' hyperthyroidism. This rearrangement joins TRBV19 to TRBJ2-7; D is possibly TRBD2 (6 bases). CDR3 sequence reads: CASTGESYEQYF. The CDR3 nucleotides read TGTGCCAGTACGGGGGAGAGCTACGAGCAGTACTTC.